This TCR beta chain was recorded in a study of CD8 T cells in Susac syndrome. Study-wide background: Five or six sequenced Susac syndrome patients had clinically active disease, while fewer than ten were in remission. At the time their blood was drawn, patients with Susac syndrome were either therapy-naive, on corticosteroids (with some of them also receiving intravenous immunoglobulin), or on intravenous immunoglobulin alone.

The CDR3 spans 14 residues. Germline assignment: CDR1 SGHDN and CDR2 FVKESK. Unmatched junction bases numbered 2, after V lost 3 bases and J lost 7 bases. Study outcomes and limitations: The authors found no clonal expansion in Susac syndrome CD4+ T cell repertoires.

In the case of this clonotype: What it recognizes is unknown.

Reverse transcription of roughly 0.5 to 1 ug RNA was carried out with random hexamers. TCR beta CDR3 was amplified by immunoSEQ covering 54 Vbeta and 13 Jbeta. TCRdb ran MiXCR on the immunoSEQ multiplex PCR reads and lists one entry per CDR3 protein. The data show 160,000 or so distinct CDR3 sequences, roughly 96% seen once. This clonotype was sampled from a human donor with Susac syndrome. Specimen: CD4+ T cells from PBMCs. The chain carries TRBV14 and TRBJ2-4; 11 bases map to TRBD1. CDR3 nucleotides: TGTGCCAGCAGCCAGTGGGACAGGGGGAACATTCAGTACTTC. Residues: CASSQWDRGNIQYF.